Sequencing of this T cell receptor beta chain was carried out in a study of cytomegalovirus exposure and HLA in healthy donors. Concerning this clone itself: The same CDR3 also results from other DNA sequences found in this sample.

The donors gave bone marrow, and they were healthy. V was shortened by 3 bases and J by 0 bases, with 2 bases between the two germline ends. The germline CDR1 and CDR2 sequences are KGHSH and LQKENI. This CDR3 comprises 12 residues. Both 60 Vbeta primers and 13 Jbeta primers went into the PCR. Profiled with immunoSEQ multiplex PCR; TCRdb holds only in-frame clones, not every one. The sample holds 150,000 or so clones, around 83% seen once. Specimen: PBMCs. V is TRBV18 and J is TRBJ2-5; D unclear. The origin of this receptor is a man aged 18-30 years in good health and CMV-seropositive. The CDR3 loop reads CASSPNQETQYF. In DNA, the CDR3 is TGTGCCAGCTCACCCAACCAAGAGACCCAGTACTTC.